Listed below are T cell receptor beta chains from one sample, sequenced in a study of neurological immune-mediated disorders. MiXCR, run by TCRdb on the 5' RACE reads, gives a single entry per CDR3 protein. The sample has fewer than 50,000 distinct CDR3 sequences; roughly 13% are singletons. The sequencing input was PBMCs. The receptors originated from a male donor with HTLV-1-associated myelopathy (HAM/TSP). CDR3s include the opening cysteine and the closing phenylalanine or tryptophan. The D gene is left open where the match is weak. Not every row has a clone size; where given, it reads once, few, many or a size class.

TRBD2 TRBJ2-3 many TRBV5-6 TGTGCCAGCAGCTCCCTAGCGGCGGATACGCAGTATTTT CASSSLAADTQYF
TRBD2 TRBJ2-5 many TRBV7-2 TGTGCCAGCAGCTTAGCGGGTCTAGCGGGGGGAACTCAAGAGACCCAGTACTTC CASSLAGLAGGTQETQYF
TRBD1 TRBJ2-2 many TRBV4-2 TGTGCCAGCAGCCCTCTGACAGGGGAGAACACCGGGGAGCTGTTTTTT CASSPLTGENTGELFF
- TRBJ1-6 many TRBV10-3 TGTGCCATCAGTGAGTGGGCGACGAGCTCCTATAATTCACCCCTCCACTTT CAISEWATSSYNSPLHF
TRBD1 TRBJ1-5 many TRBV28 TGTGCCAGCAAACCAACCGGGACAGGGGCTCAGCCCCAGCATTTT CASKPTGTGAQPQHF
- TRBJ1-1 many TRBV6-6 TGTGCCAGCAGTTACGACGGGAACACTGAAGCTTTCTTT CASSYDGNTEAFF
- TRBJ1-1 many TRBV6-6 TGTGCCAGCAGTTACGAGAACACGGGAGGAGCTTTCTTT CASSYENTGGAFF
- TRBJ2-3 many TRBV27 TGTGCCAGCCGACTCAGGGTTTCAGATACGCAGTATTTT CASRLRVSDTQYF
- TRBJ2-6 many TRBV15 TGTGCCACCAGCCCAGCGGGTTCCCTCTCTGGGGCCAACGTCCTGACTTTC CATSPAGSLSGANVLTF
- TRBJ1-2 many TRBV7-2 TGTGCCAGCAGCTTAGCGCTGGAGGCCGGTGGCTACACCTTC CASSLALEAGGYTF
- TRBJ2-7 many TRBV15 TGTGCCACCAGCAGAGATCTGCCCTACGAGCAGTACTTC CATSRDLPYEQYF
- TRBJ2-3 many TRBV11-2 TGTGCCAGCGGGGTTTGGGGTAGCACAGATACGCAGTATTTT CASGVWGSTDTQYF
- TRBJ1-5 many TRBV28 TGTGCCAGCAGTTCACGCCGACAGGCTTATAGCAATCAGCCCCAGCATTTT CASSSRRQAYSNQPQHF
TRBD2 TRBJ2-5 - TRBV11-2 TGTGCCAGCAGCTTATCCCTGACACTAGCGGGGGAAGAGACCCAGTACTTC CASSLSLTLAGEETQYF
- TRBJ2-7 - TRBV2 TGTGCCAGCAGGGACATAGTGGCCGCTGGGTTACCCTACGAGCAGTACTTC CASRDIVAAGLPYEQYF
- TRBJ1-2 many TRBV7-2 TGTGCCAGCAGCCAAAACAGACGTAAAGGATGGGGTGATGGCTACACCTTC CASSQNRRKGWGDGYTF
TRBD1 TRBJ2-5 many TRBV5-1 TGCGCCAGCAGCCCAGGGGGCGCAGAGACCCAGTACTTC CASSPGGAETQYF
- TRBJ2-2 many TRBV11-3 TGTGCCAGCAGCCCCGGACAGAACACCGGGGAGCTGTTTTTT CASSPGQNTGELFF
TRBD1 TRBJ2-5 many TRBV5-1 TGCGCCAGCAGCTCCTACAGGGGGCTGGAGACCCAGTACTTC CASSSYRGLETQYF
- TRBJ2-1 many TRBV7-8 TGTGCCAGCAGCCGGGACTCCCAGGTGGATGAGCAGTTCTTC CASSRDSQVDEQFF
- TRBJ2-1 - TRBV10-3 TGTACCATCAGTTGGGACGCCGGGAACAATGAGCAGTTCTTC CTISWDAGNNEQFF
- TRBJ1-2 many TRBV29-1 TGCAGCGTCGGGGTTTTACTATATGGCTACACCTTC CSVGVLLYGYTF
- TRBJ1-3 many TRBV29-1 TGCAGCGTTCTTTGGGCAGAACAGAGCTCTGGAAACACCATATATTTT CSVLWAEQSSGNTIYF
TRBD2 TRBJ2-3 many TRBV5-1 TGCGCCAGCAGCTTGGGGCGGGGGGCCCCGTATACGCAGTATTTT CASSLGRGAPYTQYF
- TRBJ2-2 - TRBV12-3/TRBV12-4 TGTGCCAGCAGTCCCTCGGAGCGTTCCGGGGAGCTGTTTTTT CASSPSERSGELFF
- TRBJ2-7 many TRBV6-5 TGTGCCAGGCAGGGTACGGGCTACGAGCAGTACTTC CARQGTGYEQYF
TRBD1 TRBJ1-2 many TRBV28 TGTGCCAGCAGTCGTCCGGGACAGGGGAACTATGGCTACACCTTC CASSRPGQGNYGYTF
- TRBJ1-1 many TRBV6-6 TGTGCCAGCAGTTACTCTTGGGGGAACACTGAAGCTTTCTTT CASSYSWGNTEAFF
TRBD1 TRBJ1-4 many TRBV24-1 TGTGCCACCAGTGAGGGGGGGACAGGGTTTGAAAAACTGTTTTTT CATSEGGTGFEKLFF
- TRBJ1-1 many TRBV7-2 TGTGCCAGCAGCTTAGCTAGTAGGGGGGACACTGAAGCTTTCTTT CASSLASRGDTEAFF
TRBD1 TRBJ2-1 many TRBV5-1 TGCGCCAGCAGCTTGGGGACAGGTCGGGACAATGAGCAGTTCTTC CASSLGTGRDNEQFF
TRBD2 TRBJ2-3 many TRBV7-6 TGTGCCAGCAGCTTTGGCGGGGGGGAAGATACGCAGTATTTT CASSFGGGEDTQYF
- TRBJ2-5 many TRBV20-1 TGCAGTGCCCGCGAGGGACCTTTAAACCAAGAGACCCAGTACTTC CSAREGPLNQETQYF
- TRBJ1-1 many TRBV18 TGTGCCAGCTCACCGGCAGGGGACAACACTGAAGCTTTCTTT CASSPAGDNTEAFF
- TRBJ2-3 many TRBV20-1 TGCAGTGCTAGGTACGTCGCAGTCACAGATACGCAGTATTTT CSARYVAVTDTQYF
- TRBJ1-3 many TRBV6-5 TGTGCCAGCAGTTACTCTGGCCGGGGAGGAAACACCATATATTTT CASSYSGRGGNTIYF
- TRBJ2-1 many TRBV5-1 TGCGCCAGCAGCTTGGAGCTAACCCGTTTGTATGAGCAGTTCTTC CASSLELTRLYEQFF
- TRBJ1-1 many TRBV20-1 TGCAGTGCTAGAGATCACAGTGCCGTTGAAGCTTTCTTT CSARDHSAVEAFF
- TRBJ1-2 many TRBV28 TGTGCCAGCACCCGATCCCCAGGGTCCTATGGCTACACCTTC CASTRSPGSYGYTF
TRBD1 TRBJ1-5 many TRBV29-1 TGCAGCGTAGCCGTGGGGACAGGGGATCAGCCCCAGCATTTT CSVAVGTGDQPQHF
- TRBJ2-2 many TRBV29-1 TGCAGCGTCGGTACCGCAGGGGTCCACGGGGAGCTGTTTTTT CSVGTAGVHGELFF
TRBD1 TRBJ1-6 many TRBV9 TGTGCCAGCAGCGTAGCTACGCAGGGGGCGTCCAATAATTCACCCCTCCACTTT CASSVATQGASNNSPLHF
TRBD1 TRBJ1-2 many TRBV5-1 TGCGCCAGCAGCTTGAGCGGAGGGGGCCCCAACATCCCATATGGCTACACCTTC CASSLSGGGPNIPYGYTF
TRBD2 TRBJ2-1 many TRBV20-1 TGCAGTGCTAGAGATTTAAGAGCGGGGGGGACCTTGAGCTCCTACAATGAGCAGTTCTTC CSARDLRAGGTLSSYNEQFF
- TRBJ2-7 - TRBV10-3 TGTGCCATCAGTAGACACCAAGAATCCTACGAGCAGTACTTC CAISRHQESYEQYF
TRBD1 TRBJ2-7 many TRBV10-3 TGTGCCATCAGTGACAGGGACAGAACGGGCGAGCAGTACTTC CAISDRDRTGEQYF
- TRBJ1-2 many TRBV27 TGTGCCAGCAGTTTCGGGGGGGATGTCGGCTACACCTTC CASSFGGDVGYTF
TRBD2 TRBJ2-3 many TRBV20-1 TGCAGTGCCAGGGGTCTAGCGGGGACATTAGATACGCAGTATTTT CSARGLAGTLDTQYF
TRBD2 TRBJ2-1 few TRBV20-1 TGCAGTGCTAGTGAACTAGCGGGGGGGCCGTCCTACAATGAGCAGTTCTTC CSASELAGGPSYNEQFF
- TRBJ1-5 many TRBV10-1 TGCGCCAGCAGTGAGTCCCTCCGCGTCAGGGCATATAGCAATCAGCCCCAGCATTTT CASSESLRVRAYSNQPQHF
- TRBJ1-2 many TRBV7-2 TGTGCCAGCAGCTTAAGGGACGGATATGGCTACACCTTC CASSLRDGYGYTF
- TRBJ1-2 many TRBV5-1 TGCGCCAGCGGCCTAACCGGGACAACTAACTATGGCTACACCTTC CASGLTGTTNYGYTF
- TRBJ2-3 many TRBV5-1 TGCGCCAGCAGAGACCGCGCGATCACAGATACGCAGTATTTT CASRDRAITDTQYF
- TRBJ1-1 many TRBV5-6 TGTGCCAGCAGCTTTACTGTGAACACTGAAGCTTTCTTT CASSFTVNTEAFF
- TRBJ2-3 many TRBV5-1 TGCGCCAGCAGCAAACAAGGGCAGGGTGGGGGCACAGATACGCAGTATTTT CASSKQGQGGGTDTQYF
TRBD2 TRBJ2-7 many TRBV7-8 TGTGCCAGCAGCTTAGCGGAGGGCGGGAGCTCCTACGAGCAGTACTTC CASSLAEGGSSYEQYF
- TRBJ2-1 - TRBV5-1 - CASSFYICSARDYGRDEQFF
- TRBJ2-7 - TRBV20-1 TGCAGTGCCCCCCCGGGGGCAGGGAACTACGAGCAGTACTTC CSAPPGAGNYEQYF
TRBD1 TRBJ2-1 many TRBV5-8 TGTGCCAGCAGCGCTTCCCTGACAGGGCTCTCCTACAATGAGCAGTTCTTC CASSASLTGLSYNEQFF